These T cell receptor beta chains were read from a single sample in a study of CD8 T cells in ankylosing spondylitis. MiXCR, applied by TCRdb to the 5' RACE reads, yields one record per CDR3 protein. Of 180,000 or so distinct CDR3 sequences in the sample, 11% were seen once. Sample: blood, either unsorted or a sorted T cell fraction (not recorded which). The receptor set was obtained from a male donor with ankylosing spondylitis or in good health (not recorded which). CDR3s include the opening cysteine and the closing phenylalanine or tryptophan. A D gene is named only where the DNA matches it firmly. Part of the rows lack a size; the others show once, few, many or a class for expanded clones.

J gene: TRBJ2-3
clone size: few
D gene: TRBD2
V gene: TRBV29-1
CDR3 DNA: TGCAGCCCTCTCGGACTAGCTAACACAGATACGCAGTATTTT
CDR3 protein: CSPLGLANTDTQYF

J gene: TRBJ2-7
clone size: many
D gene: -
V gene: TRBV10-3
CDR3 DNA: TGTGCCATCAGTGACATCGTTGGTTCCTACGAGCAGTACTTC
CDR3 protein: CAISDIVGSYEQYF

J gene: TRBJ2-3
clone size: many
D gene: -
V gene: TRBV3-1
CDR3 DNA: TGTGCCAGCAGCCTCCGTGGGAGCTTCGGCGGGGATACGCAGTATTTT
CDR3 protein: CASSLRGSFGGDTQYF

J gene: TRBJ1-2
clone size: many
D gene: -
V gene: TRBV20-1
CDR3 DNA: TGCAGTGCTAGCAGGGTTAACTATGGCTACACCTTC
CDR3 protein: CSASRVNYGYTF

J gene: TRBJ2-3
clone size: -
D gene: TRBD2
V gene: TRBV7-2
CDR3 DNA: TGTGCCAGCAGCTTATTATGGCGGGGGGGATTCACAGATACGCAGTATTTT
CDR3 protein: CASSLLWRGGFTDTQYF

J gene: TRBJ2-2
clone size: many
D gene: -
V gene: TRBV29-1
CDR3 DNA: TGCAGCGTTGACGGGGGGCTTGGGACCGGGGAGCTGTTTTTT
CDR3 protein: CSVDGGLGTGELFF

J gene: TRBJ2-2
clone size: many
D gene: -
V gene: TRBV5-1
CDR3 DNA: TGCGCCAGCAGCTTGGTTGGGGGTGACACCGGGGAGCTGTTTTTT
CDR3 protein: CASSLVGGDTGELFF

J gene: TRBJ2-7
clone size: few
D gene: -
V gene: TRBV20-1
CDR3 DNA: TGCAGTGCTAGACCATCCCGGGGCCTAGGGGTCGGATATTACGAGCAGTACTTC
CDR3 protein: CSARPSRGLGVGYYEQYF

J gene: TRBJ1-1
clone size: many
D gene: -
V gene: TRBV5-1
CDR3 DNA: TGCGCCAGCAGCTTGGCTGGCAGGTACCCTGAAGCTTTCTTT
CDR3 protein: CASSLAGRYPEAFF

J gene: TRBJ1-1
clone size: many
D gene: -
V gene: TRBV20-1
CDR3 DNA: TGCAGTGCTAGAAAGGCTTGGGACGTTAAAGCTTTCTTT
CDR3 protein: CSARKAWDVKAFF

J gene: TRBJ2-2
clone size: many
D gene: TRBD2
V gene: TRBV6-1
CDR3 DNA: TGTGCCAGCAGTGGTAGCGGGGGGAACACCGGGGAGCTGTTTTTT
CDR3 protein: CASSGSGGNTGELFF

J gene: TRBJ1-2
clone size: few
D gene: -
V gene: TRBV5-1
CDR3 DNA: TGCGCCAGCAGCTCCTCCCTGGGGGATCGACCCCGTTCAGATTATGGCTACACCTTC
CDR3 protein: CASSSSLGDRPRSDYGYTF

J gene: TRBJ2-1
clone size: -
D gene: -
V gene: TRBV14
CDR3 DNA: TGTGCCAGCAGCCAAGATATGGGGGCCTTCTACAATGAGCAGTTCTTC
CDR3 protein: CASSQDMGAFYNEQFF

J gene: TRBJ2-5
clone size: many
D gene: -
V gene: TRBV20-1
CDR3 DNA: TGCAGTGCTATTTTGCGTGGGGAGACCCAGTACTTC
CDR3 protein: CSAILRGETQYF

J gene: TRBJ1-5
clone size: many
D gene: -
V gene: TRBV27
CDR3 DNA: TGTGCCAGCAGTCCCGGCAGGGGAGTTCAGCCCCAGCATTTT
CDR3 protein: CASSPGRGVQPQHF

J gene: TRBJ2-7
clone size: many
D gene: TRBD2
V gene: TRBV5-5
CDR3 DNA: TGTGCCAGCAGCTTGGAGGGGCTAGCGGTCCACGAGCAGTACTTC
CDR3 protein: CASSLEGLAVHEQYF

J gene: TRBJ2-3
clone size: many
D gene: -
V gene: TRBV27
CDR3 DNA: TGTGCCAGCAGTTTATCGAGGACGGAACCCTACACAGATACGCAGTATTTT
CDR3 protein: CASSLSRTEPYTDTQYF

J gene: TRBJ1-2
clone size: -
D gene: TRBD1
V gene: TRBV5-1
CDR3 DNA: TGCGCCAGCAGCTTCGGGGACAGGGAAGCTTATGGCTACACCTTC
CDR3 protein: CASSFGDREAYGYTF

J gene: TRBJ2-1
clone size: many
D gene: -
V gene: TRBV5-1
CDR3 DNA: TGCGCCAGCAGCTTAGACGGGGATCCTAATGAGCAGTTCTTC
CDR3 protein: CASSLDGDPNEQFF

J gene: TRBJ2-7
clone size: many
D gene: TRBD1
V gene: TRBV9
CDR3 DNA: TGTGCCAGCAGCCTAGGACAGGCGACCTACGAGCAGTACTTC
CDR3 protein: CASSLGQATYEQYF

J gene: TRBJ1-1
clone size: many
D gene: -
V gene: TRBV6-2/TRBV6-3
CDR3 DNA: TGTGCCACCCATGTTGGGGGGGCCAACACTGAAGCTTTCTTT
CDR3 protein: CATHVGGANTEAFF

J gene: TRBJ1-1
clone size: many
D gene: -
V gene: TRBV3-1
CDR3 DNA: TGTGCCAGCAGCCTTGGCAGGGGAGCTGAAGCTTTCTTT
CDR3 protein: CASSLGRGAEAFF

J gene: TRBJ2-7
clone size: -
D gene: -
V gene: TRBV5-1
CDR3 DNA: TGCGCCAGCAGTTCCGGTTGGGGGGACTCCCACTTTTACGAGCAGTACTTC
CDR3 protein: CASSSGWGDSHFYEQYF

J gene: TRBJ1-5
clone size: many
D gene: TRBD1
V gene: TRBV3-1
CDR3 DNA: TGTGCCAGCAGCCAAGATAGGGGGCAAACCCAGCCCCAGCATTTT
CDR3 protein: CASSQDRGQTQPQHF

J gene: TRBJ2-1
clone size: many
D gene: -
V gene: TRBV10-3
CDR3 DNA: TGTGCCACCCTTCCCCAGGGAGCTAGCTCCTACAATGAGCAGTTCTTC
CDR3 protein: CATLPQGASSYNEQFF

J gene: TRBJ2-7
clone size: many
D gene: -
V gene: TRBV27
CDR3 DNA: TGTGCCAGCAGTTTAGGTCCTGGTTCCTACGAGCAGTACTTC
CDR3 protein: CASSLGPGSYEQYF

J gene: TRBJ1-2
clone size: -
D gene: -
V gene: TRBV30
CDR3 DNA: TGTGCCTGGAACAGGGATGGCTACACCTTC
CDR3 protein: CAWNRDGYTF

J gene: TRBJ2-2
clone size: many
D gene: TRBD1
V gene: TRBV5-1
CDR3 DNA: TGCGCCAGCAGCCACGGACAGGGGGTAGGCACCGGGGAGCTGTTTTTT
CDR3 protein: CASSHGQGVGTGELFF

J gene: TRBJ1-2
clone size: many
D gene: TRBD1
V gene: TRBV12-3/TRBV12-4
CDR3 DNA: TGTGCCAGCAGCAATACAGGGGCTAACTATGGCTACACCTTC
CDR3 protein: CASSNTGANYGYTF

J gene: TRBJ1-6
clone size: -
D gene: TRBD1
V gene: TRBV10-3
CDR3 DNA: TGTGCCATCAGTGAGGACAGGGACAGTTCACCCCTCCACTTT
CDR3 protein: CAISEDRDSSPLHF

J gene: TRBJ2-7
clone size: many
D gene: TRBD2
V gene: TRBV27
CDR3 DNA: TGTGCCAGCAGACCGTTGCTCGCGGGAGGGTTGGTCGAGCAGTACTTC
CDR3 protein: CASRPLLAGGLVEQYF

J gene: TRBJ2-2
clone size: few
D gene: TRBD2
V gene: TRBV7-8
CDR3 DNA: TGTGCCAGCCCCACCGTACTAGCGGCGAACACCGGGGAGCTGTTTTTT
CDR3 protein: CASPTVLAANTGELFF

J gene: TRBJ2-2
clone size: few
D gene: -
V gene: TRBV11-3
CDR3 DNA: TGTGCCAGCAGCTCCAGAAGTGGTGGGGAGCTGTTTTTT
CDR3 protein: CASSSRSGGELFF

J gene: TRBJ1-2
clone size: many
D gene: -
V gene: TRBV5-1
CDR3 DNA: TGCGCCAGCAGCGGGAAACAGGACTATGGCTACACCTTC
CDR3 protein: CASSGKQDYGYTF

J gene: TRBJ2-2
clone size: -
D gene: -
V gene: TRBV19
CDR3 DNA: TGTGCCAGTAGTATTTGGGGGCTTCAGGGCGGGGAGCTGTTTTTT
CDR3 protein: CASSIWGLQGGELFF

J gene: TRBJ1-1
clone size: many
D gene: -
V gene: TRBV6-1
CDR3 DNA: TGTGCCAGCAGTGAAAATATGAACACTGAAGCTTTCTTT
CDR3 protein: CASSENMNTEAFF

J gene: TRBJ2-3
clone size: -
D gene: TRBD2
V gene: TRBV7-2
CDR3 DNA: TGTGCCAGCAGCTCGGGACTAGCGGGGTTCACAGATACGCAGTATTTT
CDR3 protein: CASSSGLAGFTDTQYF

J gene: TRBJ2-7
clone size: few
D gene: -
V gene: TRBV5-1
CDR3 DNA: TGCGCCAGCAGCTTGGAGGGCCCCCGAGGAGGGCAGTACTTC
CDR3 protein: CASSLEGPRGGQYF

J gene: TRBJ2-1
clone size: many
D gene: TRBD2
V gene: TRBV20-1
CDR3 DNA: TGCAGTGCAGCAGACGGGGGGACGTCCTACAATGAGCAGTTCTTC
CDR3 protein: CSAADGGTSYNEQFF

J gene: TRBJ1-2
clone size: many
D gene: TRBD1
V gene: TRBV12-3/TRBV12-4
CDR3 DNA: TGTGCCAGCAATCCACCTCGGACAGGTCCTAACTATGGCTACACCTTC
CDR3 protein: CASNPPRTGPNYGYTF

J gene: TRBJ1-4
clone size: many
D gene: -
V gene: TRBV7-8
CDR3 DNA: TGTGCCAGCAGCTTAGCGGGTTATAATGAAAAACTGTTTTTT
CDR3 protein: CASSLAGYNEKLFF

J gene: TRBJ2-7
clone size: many
D gene: TRBD2
V gene: TRBV7-9
CDR3 DNA: TGTGCCAGCAGCCCCACTAGCGGGGTCTCCTACGAGCAGTACTTC
CDR3 protein: CASSPTSGVSYEQYF

J gene: TRBJ2-5
clone size: many
D gene: TRBD2
V gene: TRBV20-1
CDR3 DNA: TGCAGTGCTGAGGGGAGCGGGAGTCCACAAGAGACCCAGTACTTC
CDR3 protein: CSAEGSGSPQETQYF

J gene: TRBJ1-1
clone size: many
D gene: -
V gene: TRBV6-5
CDR3 DNA: TGTGCCAGCAGTTATAAGTCGAACACTGAAGCTTTCTTT
CDR3 protein: CASSYKSNTEAFF

J gene: TRBJ2-1
clone size: many
D gene: -
V gene: TRBV24-1
CDR3 DNA: TGTGCCACCAGTGATTTTAGGGGCACTTCCCCCCTATTCTTC
CDR3 protein: CATSDFRGTSPLFF

J gene: TRBJ1-2
clone size: -
D gene: TRBD1
V gene: TRBV6-1
CDR3 DNA: TGTGCCAGCAGACAACAGGGGGCACGAGGCTACACCTTC
CDR3 protein: CASRQQGARGYTF

J gene: TRBJ2-2
clone size: few
D gene: TRBD2
V gene: TRBV12-3/TRBV12-4
CDR3 DNA: TGTGCCAGCAGCCGACTAGCGGAAAACACCGGGGAGCTGTTTTTT
CDR3 protein: CASSRLAENTGELFF

J gene: TRBJ1-1
clone size: many
D gene: TRBD1
V gene: TRBV5-5
CDR3 DNA: TGTGCCAGCAGCTTGGCAACAGGGGGAGGGACTGAAGCTTTCTTT
CDR3 protein: CASSLATGGGTEAFF

J gene: TRBJ2-4
clone size: many
D gene: -
V gene: TRBV11-2
CDR3 DNA: TGTGCCAGCAGCTTAGGGGTTACAAACATTCAGTACTTC
CDR3 protein: CASSLGVTNIQYF